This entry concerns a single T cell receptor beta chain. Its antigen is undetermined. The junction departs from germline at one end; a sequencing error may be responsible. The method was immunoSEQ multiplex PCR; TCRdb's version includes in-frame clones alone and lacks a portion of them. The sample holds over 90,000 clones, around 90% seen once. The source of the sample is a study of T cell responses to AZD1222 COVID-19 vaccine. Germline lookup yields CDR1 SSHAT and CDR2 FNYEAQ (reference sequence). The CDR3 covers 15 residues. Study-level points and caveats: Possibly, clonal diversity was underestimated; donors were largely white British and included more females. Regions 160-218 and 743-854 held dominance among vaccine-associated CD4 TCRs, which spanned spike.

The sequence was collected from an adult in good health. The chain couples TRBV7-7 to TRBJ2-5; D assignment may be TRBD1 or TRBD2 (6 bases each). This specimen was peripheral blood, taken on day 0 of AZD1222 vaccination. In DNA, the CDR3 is TGTGCTAGCAGCCGAACCTCATGGGGGGCAGAGACCCAGTACTTC. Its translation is CASSRTSWGAETQYF.